These 22 T cell receptor beta chains originate from one sample sequenced in a study of chemoradiotherapy in HPV16-positive cancers. Sequenced by immunoSEQ multiplex PCR; TCRdb stores in-frame clones only, minus some. The data contain about 22,000 clones, 73% of them singletons. Sampling was performed from a patient who underwent chemoradiotherapy. Receptor source: a human donor with HPV-associated anogenital cancer.

This clone has only one observation. The gene calls are TRBV19 and TRBJ2-1, with 7 nucleotides matching TRBD1. Trimming cost V 4 bases and J 7 bases; bases outside gene matches: 4. CDR3 length: 13 residues. CDR1 and CDR2 from the germline V gene are LNHDA and SQIVND (reference sequence). The CDR3 DNA follows: TGTGCCAGTAGTAGAGGCAGGGGGAATGAGCAGTTCTTC. Translated: CASSRGRGNEQFF.

The rearrangement joins TRBV9 to TRBJ2-7; D remains ambiguous. The CDR3 is 16 amino acids. CDR1 and CDR2 (germline): SGDLS, YYNGEE. V lost 6 bases and J lost 0, with 19 bases in between. DNA for the CDR3: TGTGCCAGCACCCAATCTGCCACCTCGAGCTCCTACGAGCAGTACTTC. This sequence encodes CASTQSATSSSYEQYF.

The V call is TRBV11-2, the J call TRBJ1-6, with 7 bases identical to TRBD1. V was clipped by 4 bases and J by 10 bases; unmatched bases: 7. Germline CDR1 reads SGHAT; CDR2 reads FQNNGV. The CDR3 has 14 residues. In DNA, the CDR3 is TGTGCCAGCAGCTCTAACAGGGGTGGCTCACCCCTCCACTTT. It encodes CASSSNRGGSPLHF.

The chain joins TRBV30 to TRBJ1-1; no definite D call. The CDR3 is 11 residues long. The V and J ends lost 1 base and 3 bases respectively, with 3 bases between them. Per germline, CDR1 GTSNPN and CDR2 SVGIG (reference sequence). The DNA of the CDR3 is TGTGCCTGGAGTGCTGACACTGAAGCTTTCTTT. Encoded protein: CAWSADTEAFF.

The V gene is TRBV6-5, the J gene TRBJ2-3; D might be TRBD1 or TRBD2, each matching 5 bases. This CDR3 is 14 amino acids long. CDR1 and CDR2 (germline): MNHEY, SVGAGI. Between the trimmed V and J ends, which lost 9 bases and 8 bases, there was a span of 21 bases. The CDR3 coding sequence is TGTGCCAGTTCCCCGGGACGGCCCATTCTTACGCAGTATTTT. It specifies CASSPGRPILTQYF.

The chain recombines TRBV15 with TRBJ2-7; no clear D. CDR1 is LNHNV and CDR2 is YYDKDF in the germline V gene (reference sequence). With 0 bases removed from V and 3 bases from J, the gap between germline ends came to 6 bases. The CDR3 runs 13 residues. The CDR3 DNA follows: TGTGCCACCAGCAGAGATCGTAACTACGAGCAGTACTTC. It codes for CATSRDRNYEQYF.

There are a few counts of this clone. This chain joins TRBV5-1 and TRBJ1-2, with D unresolved. CDR1 is SGHRS and CDR2 is YFSETQ in the germline V gene. Deletions cut 2 bases from V and 6 bases from J, with 14 bases between. There are 14 residues in the CDR3. The CDR3 loop reads CASSFFRRGDGYTF. Here the CDR3 DNA reads TGCGCCAGCAGCTTTTTCCGGCGAGGCGATGGCTACACCTTC.

The CDR3 DNA follows: TGTGCCAGCAGTTCCGTGGCGAATACAGGCTATGAGCAGTACTTC. This encodes CASSSVANTGYEQYF. The V and J genes are TRBV28 and TRBJ2-7; D perhaps matches TRBD1 (5 bases). Germline V gene data show CDR1 as MDHEN and CDR2 as SYDVKM. V was shortened by 4 bases and J by 7 bases, with 20 bases between the two germline ends. The CDR3 has 15 residues.

The chain combines TRBV29-1 with TRBJ2-1; D unclear. V was shortened by 3 bases and J by 5 bases, with 11 bases between the two germline ends. Germline CDR1 reads SQVTM; CDR2 reads ANQGSEA. The CDR3 extends over 13 amino acids. The CDR3 nucleotides are TGCAGCGTTGAGTCCCCCACCAACAATGAGCAGTTCTTC. Its protein product is CSVESPTNNEQFF.

The chain couples TRBV5-5 to TRBJ2-3; weak D call: TRBD1 (6 bases). The germline V gene encodes CDR1 SGHKS and CDR2 YYEKEE (reference sequence). The ends were cut back, 5 bases at V and 3 bases at J, with 16 bases in the middle. The CDR3 length is 15 residues. Here the CDR3 reads CASSFSSTGTDTQYF. The CDR3 DNA reads as TGTGCCAGCAGTTTCTCGTCCACAGGGACAGATACGCAGTATTTT.

CDR3 nucleotide sequence: TGTGCCAGCAGTTTGGGCAGCCAGTCCGAGCAGTACTTC. This translates into CASSLGSQSEQYF. The chain has TRBV28 and TRBJ2-7; D gene unclear. Germline lookup yields CDR1 MDHEN and CDR2 SYDVKM. The CDR3 consists of 13 residues. V lost 3 bases and J 6 bases, leaving 12 bases between the germline ends.

The V and J genes are TRBV6-1 and TRBJ2-1; D may be TRBD1 (5 bases). Germline values: CDR1 MNHNS, CDR2 SASEGT. CDR3 size: 14 residues. The V gene lost 6 bases and the J gene lost 0 bases, with 9 bases spanning the gap. This chain's CDR3 is CASRRGSSYNEQFF. The CDR3 bases are TGTGCCAGCAGAAGGGGTAGCTCCTACAATGAGCAGTTCTTC.

This clone is a singleton in its sample. The chain links TRBV5-4 to TRBJ2-7; tentatively, D is TRBD1 (6 bases). Germline loops: CDR1 SGHNT, CDR2 YYREEE (reference sequence). The CDR3 covers 11 residues. Trimming shortened V by 1 base and J by 9 bases, and 8 bases separated the two germline ends. The CDR3 bases are TGTGCCAGCAGCTTGAGGGGGAGGCAGTACTTC. This translates into CASSLRGRQYF.

The genes are TRBV9 and TRBJ1-2; weak D call: TRBD1 (5 bases). The CDR3 covers 15 residues. Germline CDR1 SGDLS, CDR2 YYNGEE. Trimming cost V 0 bases and J 4 bases, with 13 bases left between them. This CDR3 reads CASSVDSSDSYGYTF. CDR3 coding DNA: TGTGCCAGCAGCGTAGATAGTTCTGACAGCTATGGCTACACCTTC.

The V gene is TRBV19, the J gene TRBJ2-1; D is tentatively TRBD1 or TRBD2 (6 bases each). From germline, CDR1 is LNHDA and CDR2 SQIVND (reference sequence). This CDR3 contains 15 residues. The ends were cut back, 5 bases at V and 3 bases at J, with 14 bases in the middle. CDR3 in amino acids: CASSETRGVYNEQFF. CDR3 DNA sequence: TGTGCCAGTAGTGAAACTAGGGGGGTCTACAATGAGCAGTTCTTC.

This chain connects TRBV5-1 to TRBJ1-3; possibly TRBD1 for D (5 bases). Trimming took 0 bases from V and 4 from J, leaving 14 bases between them. Per the germline V gene, CDR1 is SGHRS and CDR2 is YFSETQ. The CDR3 sequence is 16 residues long. The CDR3 sequence: CASSLAAGSGGNTIYF. The CDR3 bases are TGCGCCAGCAGCTTGGCCGCAGGGTCCGGGGGAAACACCATATATTTT.

The chain recombines TRBV7-2 with TRBJ2-7; D may be TRBD2 (5 bases). This CDR3 comprises 15 residues. The germline gives CDR1 SGHTA, CDR2 FQGNSA. V lost 0 bases and J 5 bases, leaving 14 bases between the germline ends. This CDR3 reads CASSLAGVVGHEQYF. The DNA of the CDR3 is TGTGCCAGCAGCTTAGCGGGAGTAGTGGGCCACGAGCAGTACTTC.

The chain combines TRBV5-1 with TRBJ2-4; the D is unclear. V dropped 2 bases and J dropped 11 bases, with 14 bases sitting between them. This CDR3 comprises 13 residues. Germline CDR1 SGHRS, CDR2 YFSETQ. The CDR3, as DNA: TGCGCCAGCAGCTTTGGGGTAGCTGATGTTCAGTACTTC. Encoded protein: CASSFGVADVQYF.

This clone came up once. The chain is built from TRBV29-1 and TRBJ1-2; D gene ambiguous. From germline, CDR1 is SQVTM and CDR2 ANQGSEA. The CDR3 is made up of 16 amino acids. Trimming removed 0 bases from V and 7 bases from J, with 21 bases in between. CDR3 region: CSVEDPIILGRLGYTF. Here the CDR3 DNA reads TGCAGCGTTGAAGACCCTATCATTCTCGGGAGGCTTGGCTACACCTTC.

This sequence joins TRBV19 and TRBJ2-3; TRBD2 agrees at 13 bases. From germline, CDR1 is LNHDA and CDR2 SQIVND (reference sequence). The V segment lost 7 bases and the J segment 10 bases; nucleotides outside the gene matches: 14. The CDR3 is 16 residues long. The CDR3 DNA reads TGTGCCAGTAAACCCCTAGGGACTAGCGGGGCTGAGGCGCAGTATTTT. It codes for CASKPLGTSGAEAQYF. The whole variable domain, filled in from reference TRBV19 and TRBJ2-3, reads DGGITQSPKYLFRKEGQNVTLSCEQNLNHDAMYWYRQDPGQGLRLIYYSQIVNDFQKGDIAEGYSVSREKKESFPLTVTSAQKNPTAFYLCASKPLGTSGAEAQYFGPGTRLTVL.

The chain employs TRBV6-4 and TRBJ1-6; 8 bases are a match to TRBD1. The CDR3 runs to 14 residues. J gave up 7 bases and V 5 bases, and 4 bases lay outside the gene matches. Germline V gene data show CDR1 as MRHNA and CDR2 as SNTAGT. The CDR3 nucleotides are TGTGCCAGCAGTATACAGGGGGGGAATTCACCCCTCCACTTT. Translated: CASSIQGGNSPLHF.

The V call is TRBV18, the J call TRBJ1-2, with 7 bases matching TRBD1. Germline CDR1 KGHSH, CDR2 LQKENI. This CDR3 comprises 16 residues. V shed 4 bases, J shed 4 bases, and the junction held 12 bases outside the gene matches. The CDR3 loop reads CASSLLSTGAIYGYTF. The CDR3, as DNA: TGTGCCAGCTCACTATTGTCCACAGGGGCAATCTATGGCTACACCTTC. Based on the CDR3 plus reference TRBV18 and TRBJ1-2, the full variable domain is NAGVMQNPRHLVRRRGQEARLRCSPMKGHSHVYWYRQLPEEGLKFMVYLQKENIIDESGMPKERFSAEFPKEGPSILRIQQVVRGDSAAYFCASSLLSTGAIYGYTFGSGTRLTVV.